The clone carrying this T cell receptor beta chain was observed a few times. Its specificity is not known. With a much larger clone just one base away, this may be a read error. In this CDR3 the conserved last residue, phenylalanine or tryptophan, is missing, so a read error is likely. The sample belongs to a study of breast tumors, draining lymph nodes, adjacent tissues. Study-wide points: Data fit most tumor T cells coming from lymph node, expanding in tumor. Luminal-like breast cancer showed significantly greater tumor-nontumor repertoire similarity than basal-like breast cancer did.

TCRdb fed the multiplex PCR reads into MiXCR, producing one record per CDR3 protein. The sample lists approximately 210,000 distinct CDR3 sequences, approximately 31% occurring once. The V gene's germline CDR1 is DFQATT and CDR2 SNEGSKA (reference sequence). The CDR3 length is 15 residues. J gave up 8 bases and V 3 bases, and 13 bases lay outside the gene matches. Breast cancer patients provided tissue from their axillary draining lymph nodes. The TCR sequence derives from a female donor with breast cancer. Some clones in this sample may be carry-over from other donors' samples. Specimen: axillary lymph node tissue. This chain connects TRBV20-1 to TRBJ2-7, with TRBD2 matching over 10 bases. The CDR3: CSARGRTSGDTKQYS. Written as DNA, the CDR3 is TGCAGTGCTAGGGGAAGGACTAGCGGAGATACCAAGCAGTACTCC.